These 23 T cell receptor beta chains share one sample of origin, sequenced in a study of post-analysis software for immune sequencing data. Study observations and caveats: Higher frequency in patients than in controls was seen for roughly five TRBV segments, with TRBV5-6, TRBV5-1 and TRBV20-1 among them.

Tagging with unique molecular identifiers was a feature of the TCR beta cDNA libraries. One entry per CDR3 protein, called by TCRdb with MiXCR from the PCR reads. The table lists 250,000 to 300,000 distinct CDR3 sequences, 36% of them singletons. The antigens these receptors bind are not known. What was sequenced was blood. These receptors were obtained from a girl aged 10-17 years with multiple sclerosis.

The chain joins TRBV20-1 to TRBJ2-1, with 7 nucleotides matching TRBD1. The CDR3 is 12 amino acids. Germline loops: CDR1 DFQATT, CDR2 SNEGSKA (reference sequence). CDR3 protein: CGCRQGLYEQFF. In DNA, the CDR3 is TGCGGGTGCCGACAGGGCCTTTATGAGCAGTTCTTC.

This clonotype turned up a few times. This chain joins TRBV27 and TRBJ1-6; the D gene is possibly TRBD1 (6 bases). V was clipped by 6 bases and J by 9 bases, with 24 bases between them. The germline gives CDR1 MNHEY, CDR2 SMNVEV (reference sequence). CDR3 size: 17 residues. CDR3 nucleotides: TGTGCCAGCAGCACCCCCCTCGACAGGTTGATAAGTTCACCCCTCCACTTT. Its protein product is CASSTPLDRLISSPLHF.

The chain carries TRBV5-1 and TRBJ2-3, with 7 bases lining up with TRBD2. Germline V gene sequence: CDR1 SGHRS, CDR2 YFSETQ. The CDR3 covers 17 residues. V shed 1 base, J shed 3 bases, and the junction held 11 bases outside the gene matches. CDR3 region: CASSLILTGGLTDTQYF. CDR3 sequence (DNA): TGCGCCAGCAGCTTGATTTTGACGGGAGGTTTAACAGATACGCAGTATTTT.

This chain uses TRBV10-3 with TRBJ1-4, with D hard to call. Germline-derived CDR1 and CDR2 are ENHRY and SYGVKD. Trimming pared 8 bases from V and 0 bases from J, leaving 7 bases between. The CDR3 extends over 13 amino acids. The DNA for the CDR3 is TGTGCCATCGCCGCAGCAACTAATGAAAAACTGTTTTTT. It translates to CAIAAATNEKLFF.

Comment on this clonotype: With a much larger clone just one base away, this may be a read error. The CDR3 carries no conserved terminal phenylalanine or tryptophan, so it likely arises from a read error. The rearrangement links TRBV29-1 to TRBJ2-1; D might be TRBD2 (6 bases). The CDR3 totals 14 residues. Trimming shortened V by 3 bases and J by 7 bases, and 16 bases separated the two germline ends. The germline V gene encodes CDR1 SQVTM and CDR2 ANQGSEA. The DNA of the CDR3 is TGCAGCGTTGAGTACTCCGGAGGGACGAATGAGCAGTTCGTC. It yields the protein CSVEYSGGTNEQFV.

The chain couples TRBV7-2 to TRBJ1-1; D is ambiguous. The CDR3 covers 12 residues. V lost 1 base and J lost 7, with 7 bases in between. CDR1 SGHTA and CDR2 FQGNSA come from the germline V gene. The CDR3 DNA follows: TGTGCCAGCAGCTTAGGGTATGGTGAAGCTTTCTTT. Translation gives CASSLGYGEAFF.

This clonotype was counted many times. The chain combines TRBV19 with TRBJ2-1; D is ambiguous. From germline, CDR1 is LNHDA and CDR2 SQIVND (reference sequence). This CDR3 comprises 13 residues. Trimming removed 3 bases at V and 13 bases at J, with 16 bases between. The CDR3 sequence is CASSISPETPQFF. CDR3 DNA sequence: TGTGCCAGTAGTATTTCACCCGAAACCCCCCAGTTCTTC.

This clonotype was counted at least ten times. This chain uses TRBV7-2 with TRBJ2-1; 15 bases align to TRBD2. Germline-derived CDR1 and CDR2 are SGHTA and FQGNSA. The CDR3 consists of 16 residues. With 1 base clipped from V and 7 bases from J, the junction kept 2 bases outside the gene matches. CDR3 amino acids: CASSLGGLAGGNEQFF. The CDR3 nucleotides read TGTGCCAGCAGCTTAGGCGGACTAGCGGGGGGGAATGAGCAGTTCTTC.

The sample holds a few counts of this clonotype. A read error is possible here, since a much larger clone lies one base away. This chain uses TRBV6-5 with TRBJ2-5, with D possibly TRBD2 on 6 matching bases. V lost 6 bases and J 11 bases, leaving 13 bases between the germline ends. Germline V gene data show CDR1 as MNHEY and CDR2 as SVGAGI. CDR3 length: 11 amino acids. The CDR3 loop reads CASRGGRLQYF. As DNA, the CDR3 is TGTGCCAGCAGGGGAGGACGGTTACAGTACTTC.

This clonotype was picked up many times. J is TRBJ1-6 and V is TRBV4-1, with 8 positions matching TRBD1. The trim removed 5 bases at V and 4 bases at J, leaving 7 bases unmatched. Looked up from germline, CDR1 is MGHRA and CDR2 is YSYEKL. The CDR3 covers 16 residues. The CDR3 coding sequence is TGCGCCAGCAGCTTGGACAGGGCCTTTTATAATTCACCCCTCCACTTT. Translated: CASSLDRAFYNSPLHF.

This clonotype was seen at least ten times. The chain has TRBV7-3 and TRBJ1-1; D gene unclear. This CDR3 spans 13 amino acids. The V and J ends lost 1 base and 0 bases respectively, with 3 bases between them. In germline, CDR1 is SGHTA, CDR2 FQGTGA. This CDR3 is CASSLKVNTEAFF. The CDR3 DNA follows: TGTGCCAGCAGCTTAAAGGTGAACACTGAAGCTTTCTTT.

The chain uses TRBV2 and TRBJ1-1; D is unresolved. Trimming shortened V by 5 bases and J by 9 bases, and 13 bases separated the two germline ends. CDR3 length: 12 residues. Germline CDR1 reads SNHLY; CDR2 reads FYNNEI. The CDR3 region is CASSQREGKAFF. CDR3 nucleotides: TGTGCCAGCAGTCAGAGGGAGGGAAAAGCTTTCTTT. The whole variable domain, remainder taken from reference TRBV2 and TRBJ1-1, is EPEVTQTPSHQVTQMGQEVILRCVPISNHLYFYWYRQILGQKVEFLVSFYNNEISEKSEIFDDQFSVERPDGSNFTLKIRSTKLEDSAMYFCASSQREGKAFFGQGTRLTVV.

The chain combines TRBV2 with TRBJ2-5, with unresolved D. Gene TRBJ2-7 matches the end of the DNA better, so the J call may be wrong. CDR1 SNHLY and CDR2 FYNNEI come from the germline V gene. The CDR3 totals 13 residues. The CDR3 DNA sequence: TGTGCCAGCATTACAGCGCTCTCCTACGAGCAGTACTTC. This gives the protein CASITALSYEQYF.

This clonotype came up a few times. The V call is TRBV20-1, the J call TRBJ2-2; 11 bases line up with TRBD2. Germline CDR1 DFQATT, CDR2 SNEGSKA (reference sequence). Losses at the gene ends were 0 bases for V and 6 bases for J; bases not matched to a gene: 6. The CDR3 is 16 residues long. Here the CDR3 DNA reads TGCAGTGCTAGAGATCGCCGACTAGCGGGGTCCGGGGAGCTGTTTTTT. Residues: CSARDRRLAGSGELFF.

This clonotype was detected ten times or more. The J gene is TRBJ2-7, the V gene TRBV18, with no clear D. V lost 6 bases to trimming and J lost 0 bases, with 6 bases between them. Per the germline V gene, CDR1 is KGHSH and CDR2 is LQKENI. This CDR3 has 12 residues. CDR3 protein: CASSGSSYEQYF. DNA for the CDR3: TGTGCCAGCTCTGGCAGCTCCTACGAGCAGTACTTC.

This rearrangement joins TRBV5-1 to TRBJ2-7; 12 bases fit TRBD2. The J call may be in error: the DNA end matches TRBJ2-5 better. Looked up from germline, CDR1 is SGHRS and CDR2 is YFSETQ. The CDR3 extends over 14 amino acids. CDR3 amino acids: CASSLASGGGTQYF. The CDR3 nucleotides are TGCGCCAGCAGCTTGGCTAGCGGGGGGGGGACCCAGTACTTC.

The chain uses TRBV9 and TRBJ2-6; D is unclear. CDR3 size: 14 residues. CDR1 is SGDLS and CDR2 is YYNGEE in the germline V gene. V was cut by 5 bases and J by 7 bases, with 13 bases left in between. The CDR3 DNA reads TGTGCCAGCAGTTTAGCCGGGTCAGCCAACGTCCTGACTTTC. Its protein is CASSLAGSANVLTF.

This clonotype was seen only a few times. This chain connects TRBV9 to TRBJ2-2; 8 bases align to TRBD2. The germline V gene has CDR1 SGDLS and CDR2 YYNGEE. This CDR3 contains 16 residues. The trim removed 0 bases at V and 4 bases at J, leaving 5 bases unmatched. CDR3 protein: CASSVGLAGPTGELFF. In DNA, the CDR3 is TGTGCCAGCAGCGTAGGGCTAGCGGGCCCCACCGGGGAGCTGTTTTTT.

This clonotype was recorded once. Since a much larger clone is just one base distant, this may be a read error. The rearrangement joins TRBV4-2 to TRBJ1-1, with D possibly being TRBD1 (5 bases). V dropped 1 base and J dropped 1 base, with 10 bases sitting between them. Germline CDR1 and CDR2: LGHNA and YNFKEQ. The CDR3 runs to 15 residues. The CDR3 spells CASSQGTRGNTEAFF. In nucleotides, the CDR3 is TGTGCCAGCAGCCAAGGGACAAGGGGGAACACTGAAGCTTTCTTT.

This clonotype was recorded a few times. The V gene is TRBV28, the J gene TRBJ2-2; 7 bases align to TRBD1. The CDR3 consists of 16 residues. With V trimmed by 1 base and J by 5 bases, 7 bases remained unmatched. In germline, CDR1 is MDHEN, CDR2 SYDVKM. This CDR3 reads CASSLSPTGKTGELFF. The CDR3 bases are TGTGCCAGCAGTTTATCCCCGACAGGGAAGACCGGGGAGCTGTTTTTT. Full variable domain (outside the CDR3, taken from reference TRBV28 and TRBJ2-2): DVKVTQSSRYLVKRTGEKVFLECVQDMDHENMFWYRQDPGLGLRLIYFSYDVKMKEKGDIPEGYSVSREKKERFSLILESASTNQTSMYLCASSLSPTGKTGELFFGEGSRLTVL.

A word on this clonotype: Possible read error: a much larger clone is one base away. This sequence joins TRBV12-3 or TRBV12-4 and TRBJ2-1; 7 bases line up with TRBD2. V trimming: 3 bases; J trimming: 5 bases; junction bases outside the gene matches: 1. The CDR3 is 13 residues long. CDR3: CASSFGLDNEQFF. The CDR3 coding sequence is TGTGCCAGCAGTTTCGGACTAGACAATGAGCAGTTCTTC.

The chain carries TRBV29-1 and TRBJ2-1; D is ambiguous. Trimming left V 5 bases short and J 9 bases short, with 14 bases between. Germline V CDR1 and CDR2: SQVTM, ANQGSEA. The CDR3 runs to 12 residues. CDR3 coding DNA: TGCAGCGTTAGAGTGGTAGCATTTGAGCAGTTCTTC. Translation: CSVRVVAFEQFF.

The chain combines TRBV20-1 with TRBJ2-5; a possible D gene is TRBD2 (5 bases). V lost 0 bases and J 2 bases, leaving 13 bases between the germline ends. The length of the CDR3 is 15 residues. In germline, CDR1 is DFQATT, CDR2 SNEGSKA (reference sequence). The CDR3 reads CSARDNTEAQETQYF. As DNA, the CDR3 is TGCAGTGCTAGAGATAACACGGAGGCTCAAGAGACCCAGTACTTC.